The 9 T cell receptor beta chains given below trace back to one sample, sequenced in a study of blood T cells in healthy people across ages. The second PCR ran 7 to 11 cycles with a sample-barcoded 5' primer and J-beta primers. TCRdb re-derived calls from the 5' RACE reads in MiXCR, one entry per CDR3 protein. Of some 1,000,000 distinct CDR3 sequences in the sample, approximately 25% were seen once. These same records also appear under a second study, on T cells of mothers and their children.

The sample taken for sequencing was blood. The receptor set was obtained from a girl aged 2-15 years in good health.

This clonotype has more than one count but fewer than ten. The chain joins TRBV28 to TRBJ2-5, with D possibly matching TRBD1 (6 bases). The V end was cut by 3 bases, the J end by 2 bases, with 13 bases between. CDR3 length: 15 residues. In germline, CDR1 is MDHEN, CDR2 SYDVKM. The CDR3 region is CASSFGLGGQETQYF. As DNA, the CDR3 is TGTGCCAGCAGTTTTGGGTTAGGGGGACAAGAGACCCAGTACTTC.

The V gene is TRBV29-1, the J gene TRBJ1-2; possibly TRBD1 for D (5 bases). The V and J ends lost 8 bases and 4 bases respectively, with 20 bases between them. This CDR3 contains 14 residues. The germline V gene encodes CDR1 SQVTM and CDR2 ANQGSEA. In DNA form, the CDR3 reads TGCAGCCTTTGGGGCAGCTCCTCACCCTATGGCTACACCTTC. It codes for CSLWGSSSPYGYTF.

J is TRBJ2-1 and V is TRBV12-3 or TRBV12-4; unclear D gene. The CDR3 length is 15 residues. The V gene lost 2 bases and the J gene lost 8 bases, with 16 bases spanning the gap. Written as DNA, the CDR3 is TGTGCCAGCAGTTTAATAAGCATTTCGGTCCATGAGCAGTTCTTC. Translated: CASSLISISVHEQFF.

In its sample, this clonotype was seen a few times. The chain joins TRBV28 to TRBJ2-7; 7 bases are a match to TRBD2. Losses at the gene ends were 2 bases for V and 6 bases for J; bases not matched to a gene: 10. The CDR3 has 15 amino acids. Per germline, CDR1 MDHEN and CDR2 SYDVKM. Here the CDR3 DNA reads TGTGCCAGCAGTTTAGGGGGAATTGTAGCGGGCGAGCAGTACTTC. Protein product: CASSLGGIVAGEQYF.

This clonotype was detected once. The chain links TRBV10-3 to TRBJ2-1; unclear D gene. The CDR3 has 13 residues. Germline CDR1 reads ENHRY; CDR2 reads SYGVKD. Trimming removed 6 bases at V and 5 bases at J, with 11 bases between. The CDR3 DNA follows: TGTGCCATCAGCCAGTCCCAGGACAATGAGCAGTTCTTC. This gives the protein CAISQSQDNEQFF.

In DNA, the CDR3 is TGCAGTGCTAGCTCTGCTACCGGGAGGGATGGGGAGACCCAGTACTTC. This gives the protein CSASSATGRDGETQYF. This chain joins TRBV20-1 and TRBJ2-7; 8 nucleotides line up with TRBD2. The J call may be wrong; the DNA end is better matched by TRBJ2-5. The germline V gene has CDR1 DFQATT and CDR2 SNEGSKA (reference sequence). This CDR3 contains 16 residues.

V is TRBV6-2 or TRBV6-3 and J is TRBJ1-5; D is undetermined. Germline CDR1 is MNHEY and CDR2 is SVGEGT. V was shortened by 3 bases and J by 5 bases, with 11 bases between the two germline ends. The CDR3 totals 14 residues. The DNA for the CDR3 is TGTGCCAGCAGTTATTATTCTGAGGATCAGCCCCAGCATTTT. Protein sequence: CASSYYSEDQPQHF.

The chain links TRBV11-2 to TRBJ1-5; D remains ambiguous. The CDR3 has 15 amino acids. V gave up 1 base and J gave up 3 bases, with 10 bases separating them. The germline V gene has CDR1 SGHAT and CDR2 FQNNGV. This CDR3 is CASSLVSGFNQPQHF. The CDR3 DNA is TGTGCCAGCAGCTTAGTCTCGGGGTTCAATCAGCCCCAGCATTTT.

This clonotype was seen more than once but under ten times. This sequence joins TRBV4-3 and TRBJ2-1, with D unclear. V gave up 0 bases and J gave up 2 bases, with 11 bases separating them. Germline-derived CDR1 and CDR2 are LGHNA and YSLEER. This CDR3 contains 16 residues. The CDR3 bases are TGCGCCAGCAGCCAAGATGGTGTTGGAGCCTACAATGAGCAGTTCTTC. This codes for CASSQDGVGAYNEQFF.